Below, 14 T cell receptor beta chains from the same sample are listed, as sequenced in a study of blood T cell repertoires in COVID-19. Only in-frame clones appear in the TCRdb table, and some are missing; sequencing was by immunoSEQ multiplex PCR. This table holds around 68,000 clones, 70% to 85% found once. Sequencing was performed on peripheral blood. Every receptor here comes from an elderly man with active COVID-19.

For the CDR3, the DNA is TGTGCCAGTCGTTCAGGGGGCATTAAACCTAGCACAGATACGCAGTATTTT. It codes for CASRSGGIKPSTDTQYF. V and J are TRBV19 and TRBJ2-3; 8 bases line up with TRBD1. CDR3 length: 17 residues. V lost 8 bases, J lost 0 bases, and 13 bases stayed unmatched. Germline CDR1 reads LNHDA; CDR2 reads SQIVND (reference sequence).

This chain joins TRBV5-1 and TRBJ1-1; 7 positions agree with TRBD1. Per the germline V gene, CDR1 is SGHRS and CDR2 is YFSETQ. The CDR3 is made up of 12 amino acids. Trimming removed 4 bases from V and 6 bases from J; junction bases left unmatched: 3. CDR3 loop: CASSAGTAEAFF. In DNA, the CDR3 is TGCGCCAGCAGCGCCGGGACAGCTGAAGCTTTCTTT.

The chain has TRBV6-2 or TRBV6-3 and TRBJ1-5, with D possibly TRBD1 on 6 matching bases. The CDR3 sequence is 15 residues long. Trimming cost V 6 bases and J 0 bases, with 12 bases left between them. Germline CDR1 and CDR2: MNHEY and SVGEGT. The CDR3 is CASSKTGISNQPQHF. Written as DNA, the CDR3 is TGTGCCAGCAGCAAGACAGGAATTAGCAATCAGCCCCAGCATTTT.

The rearrangement links TRBV4-2 to TRBJ1-6; unclear D gene. Trimming left V 4 bases short and J 11 bases short, with 21 bases between. The CDR3 has 16 residues. Germline V CDR1 and CDR2: LGHNA, YNFKEQ. The CDR3 nucleotides read TGTGCCAGCAGCCCCTCACCCGCGCGATACACTACACCCCTCCACTTT. This translates into CASSPSPARYTTPLHF.

The genes are TRBV19 and TRBJ1-4; 10 bases align to TRBD1. The CDR3 is 17 amino acids. The trim removed 4 bases at V and 0 bases at J, leaving 5 bases unmatched. CDR1 is LNHDA and CDR2 is SQIVND in the germline V gene (reference sequence). CDR3 in DNA: TGTGCCAGTAGTACCCGGGACAGGGGAGCAACTAATGAAAAACTGTTTTTT. Its protein is CASSTRDRGATNEKLFF.

This chain uses TRBV7-2 with TRBJ1-2; TRBD1 agrees at 7 bases. This CDR3 spans 19 amino acids. V shed 3 bases and J 5 bases; nucleotides not matched to a gene: 21. Germline V gives CDR1 SGHTA, CDR2 FQGNSA. CDR3 region: CASSFLATAFGTADYGYTF. DNA for the CDR3: TGTGCCAGCAGCTTTTTAGCGACTGCCTTCGGGACAGCTGATTATGGCTACACCTTC.

This sequence joins TRBV29-1 and TRBJ1-1, with D possibly being TRBD1 (6 bases). Per the germline V gene, CDR1 is SQVTM and CDR2 is ANQGSEA. Trimming took 3 bases from V and 1 from J, leaving 12 bases between them. This CDR3 spans 14 amino acids. DNA for the CDR3: TGCAGCGTTGACTCGGGGGGCGCGAACACTGAAGCTTTCTTT. It codes for CSVDSGGANTEAFF.

V and J are TRBV19 and TRBJ2-3; tentatively, D is TRBD2 (6 bases). The V end was cut by 5 bases, the J end by 5 bases, with 14 bases between. The CDR3 consists of 14 residues. Germline CDR1 is LNHDA and CDR2 is SQIVND (reference sequence). The CDR3, as DNA: TGTGCCAGTAGTGTAACGCTAGCGAAAGATACGCAGTATTTT. Encoded protein: CASSVTLAKDTQYF.

The V call is TRBV12-3 or TRBV12-4, the J call TRBJ2-1; D may be TRBD1 (5 bases). The V gene lost 5 bases and the J gene lost 7 bases, with 12 bases spanning the gap. The CDR3 consists of 13 residues. The CDR3 sequence is CASSRYQGNEQFF. The CDR3 DNA sequence: TGTGCCAGCAGTCGATACCAGGGAAATGAGCAGTTCTTC.

The genes are TRBV9 and TRBJ1-2; a possible D gene is TRBD1 (5 bases). The CDR3 spans 15 residues. CDR1 and CDR2 from the germline V gene are SGDLS and YYNGEE. Trimming left V 0 bases short and J 0 bases short, with 9 bases between. The CDR3 bases are TGTGCCAGCAGCGTAGGATTGGACACTAACTATGGCTACACCTTC. This codes for CASSVGLDTNYGYTF.

The CDR3 is CASSPRGQGARRVDTQYF. CDR3 DNA: TGTGCCAGCTCACCACGGGGACAGGGGGCGCGGCGGGTGGATACGCAGTATTTT. The V call is TRBV18, the J call TRBJ2-3, with 12 bases aligning to TRBD1. The V and J ends lost 1 base and 6 bases, in that order; junction bases with no gene match: 11. This CDR3 is built from 18 residues. Germline values: CDR1 KGHSH, CDR2 LQKENI.

This chain connects TRBV30 to TRBJ1-2; D is undetermined. There are 13 residues in the CDR3. Trimming stripped 2 bases from V and 4 bases from J, with 11 bases between. Germline CDR1 and CDR2: GTSNPN and SVGIG (reference sequence). The CDR3 loop reads CAWSPMGSYGYTF. In nucleotides, the CDR3 is TGTGCCTGGAGTCCAATGGGGAGCTATGGCTACACCTTC. Together with reference TRBV30 and TRBJ1-2, the CDR3 gives the full variable domain: SQTIHQWPATLVQPVGSPLSLECTVEGTSNPNLYWYRQAAGRGLQLLFYSVGIGQISSEVPQNLSASRPQDRQFILSSKKLLLSDSGFYLCAWSPMGSYGYTFGSGTRLTVV.

This clone appeared a few times. At one boundary the junction diverges from the germline segment, which might be a read error. The rearrangement uses TRBV4-2 and TRBJ1-5, with a weak D call TRBD1 (5 bases). Germline loops: CDR1 LGHNA, CDR2 YNFKEQ. The CDR3 is 12 amino acids. The CDR3 DNA sequence: TGTGCCAGCAGCCTAGAGGGGCCAGGGCCCCTTTTT. Encoded protein: CASSLEGPGPLF.

The chain uses TRBV25-1 and TRBJ2-2; 8 bases fit TRBD1. In germline, CDR1 is MGHDK, CDR2 SYGVNS. This CDR3 comprises 13 residues. The junction had 4 bases not matched to a gene; V was cut back by 5 bases and J by 8 bases. The CDR3 DNA follows: TGTGCCAGCAGTCGCAGGGGGCCAGGGGAGCTGTTTTTT. It specifies CASSRRGPGELFF.